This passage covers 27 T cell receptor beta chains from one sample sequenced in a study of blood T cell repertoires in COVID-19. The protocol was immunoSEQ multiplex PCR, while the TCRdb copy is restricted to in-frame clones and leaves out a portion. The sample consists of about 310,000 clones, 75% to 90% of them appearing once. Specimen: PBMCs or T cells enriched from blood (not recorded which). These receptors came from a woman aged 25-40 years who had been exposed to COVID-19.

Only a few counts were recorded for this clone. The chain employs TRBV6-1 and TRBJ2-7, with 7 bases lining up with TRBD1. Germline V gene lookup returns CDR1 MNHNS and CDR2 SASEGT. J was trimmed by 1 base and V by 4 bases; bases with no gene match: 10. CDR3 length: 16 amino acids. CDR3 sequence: CASSGRSGGSSYEQYF. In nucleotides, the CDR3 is TGTGCCAGCAGTGGGCGGTCAGGGGGTAGTTCCTACGAGCAGTACTTC.

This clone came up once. This chain's CDR3 is CASSPNRGRIDTQYF. The CDR3 DNA is TGTGCCAGCAGCCCCAACAGGGGGCGCATTGATACGCAGTATTTT. The V gene is TRBV7-9, the J gene TRBJ2-3, with 9 bases lining up with TRBD1. CDR3 length: 15 residues. CDR1 is SEHNR, CDR2 FQNEAQ, per germline (reference sequence). Trimming took 5 bases from V and 6 from J; bases not matched to a gene: 9.

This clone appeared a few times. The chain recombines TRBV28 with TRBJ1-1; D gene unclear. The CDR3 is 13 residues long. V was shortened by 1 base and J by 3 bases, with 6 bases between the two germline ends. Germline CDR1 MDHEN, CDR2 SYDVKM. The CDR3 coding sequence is TGTGCCAGCAGTTTATTTCTATACACTGAAGCTTTCTTT. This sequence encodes CASSLFLYTEAFF.

The CDR3 here is CASSEETGTTDTQYF. CDR3 DNA: TGTGCCAGCAGTGAGGAGACAGGAACCACAGATACGCAGTATTTT. V usage is TRBV2 and J usage is TRBJ2-3; tentative D call: TRBD1 (6 bases). Trimming left V 3 bases short and J 2 bases short, with 12 bases between. This CDR3 is built from 15 residues. Germline V gene lookup returns CDR1 SNHLY and CDR2 FYNNEI.

CDR3 amino acids: CAWSVGQVETQYF. The CDR3 DNA reads TGTGCCTGGAGTGTAGGCCAGGTGGAGACCCAGTACTTC. The V call is TRBV30, the J call TRBJ2-5; D unresolved. The CDR3 length is 13 residues. V was pared by 0 bases and J by 5 bases, with 10 bases between. Germline V gene lookup returns CDR1 GTSNPN and CDR2 SVGIG (reference sequence).

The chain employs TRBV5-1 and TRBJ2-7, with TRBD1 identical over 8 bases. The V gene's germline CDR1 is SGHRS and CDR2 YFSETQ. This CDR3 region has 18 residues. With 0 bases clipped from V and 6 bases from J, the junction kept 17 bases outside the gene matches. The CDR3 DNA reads TGCGCCAGCAGCTTGGCCGGGCAGGGGGCTTCACAAACGGGCGAGCAGTACTTC. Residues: CASSLAGQGASQTGEQYF.

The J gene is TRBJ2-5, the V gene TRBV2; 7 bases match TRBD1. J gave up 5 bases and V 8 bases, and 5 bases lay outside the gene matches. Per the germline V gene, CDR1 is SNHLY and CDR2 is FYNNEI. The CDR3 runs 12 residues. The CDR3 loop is CASRQGGETQYF. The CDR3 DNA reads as TGTGCCAGCCGACAGGGCGGGGAGACCCAGTACTTC.

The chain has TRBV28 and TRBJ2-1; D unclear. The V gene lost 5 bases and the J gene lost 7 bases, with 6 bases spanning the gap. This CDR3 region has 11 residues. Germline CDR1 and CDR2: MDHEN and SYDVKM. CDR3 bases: TGTGCCAGCAGTCCAGTTAATGAGCAGTTCTTC. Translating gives CASSPVNEQFF.

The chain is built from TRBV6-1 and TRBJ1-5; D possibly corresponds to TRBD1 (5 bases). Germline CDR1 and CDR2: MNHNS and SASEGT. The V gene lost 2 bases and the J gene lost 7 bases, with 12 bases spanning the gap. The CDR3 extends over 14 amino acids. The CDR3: CASSEFPGEQPQHF. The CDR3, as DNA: TGTGCCAGCAGTGAATTCCCGGGGGAGCAGCCCCAGCATTTT.

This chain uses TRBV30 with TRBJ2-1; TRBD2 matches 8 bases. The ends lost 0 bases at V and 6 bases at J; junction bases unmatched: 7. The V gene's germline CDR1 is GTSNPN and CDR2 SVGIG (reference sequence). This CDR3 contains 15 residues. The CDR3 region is CAWSVDGRGTNEQFF. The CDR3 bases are TGTGCCTGGAGTGTCGACGGGAGGGGGACCAATGAGCAGTTCTTC.

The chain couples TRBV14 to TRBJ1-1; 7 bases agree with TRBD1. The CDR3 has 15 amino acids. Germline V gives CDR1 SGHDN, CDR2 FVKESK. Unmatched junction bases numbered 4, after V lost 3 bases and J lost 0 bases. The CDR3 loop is CASSHWTGMNTEAFF. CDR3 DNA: TGTGCCAGCAGCCACTGGACAGGCATGAACACTGAAGCTTTCTTT. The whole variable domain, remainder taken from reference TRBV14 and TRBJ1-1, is EAGVTQFPSHSVIEKGQTVTLRCDPISGHDNLYWYRRVMGKEIKFLLHFVKESKQDESGMPNNRFLAERTGGTYSTLKVQPAELEDSGVYFCASSHWTGMNTEAFFGQGTRLTVV.

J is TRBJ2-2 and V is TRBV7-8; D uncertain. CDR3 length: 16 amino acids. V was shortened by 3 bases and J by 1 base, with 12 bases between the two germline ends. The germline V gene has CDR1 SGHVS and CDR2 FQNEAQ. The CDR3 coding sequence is TGTGCCAGCAGCTTCTTCTCGACATTGAACACCGGGGAGCTGTTTTTT. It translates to CASSFFSTLNTGELFF.

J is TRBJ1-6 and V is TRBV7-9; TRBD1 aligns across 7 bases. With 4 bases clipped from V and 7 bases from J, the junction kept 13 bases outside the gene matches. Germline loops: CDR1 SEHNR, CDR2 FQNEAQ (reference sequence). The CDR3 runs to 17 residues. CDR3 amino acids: CASSSEGAQGGNSPLHF. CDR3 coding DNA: TGTGCCAGCAGCTCCGAGGGGGCTCAAGGTGGGAATTCACCCCTCCACTTT.

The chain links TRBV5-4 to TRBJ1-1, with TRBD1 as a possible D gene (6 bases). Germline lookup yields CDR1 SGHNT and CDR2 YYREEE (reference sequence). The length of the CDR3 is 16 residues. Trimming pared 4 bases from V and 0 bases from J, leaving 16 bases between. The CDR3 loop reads CASSPGYREMNTEAFF. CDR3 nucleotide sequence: TGTGCCAGCAGCCCCGGGTACAGGGAAATGAACACTGAAGCTTTCTTT.

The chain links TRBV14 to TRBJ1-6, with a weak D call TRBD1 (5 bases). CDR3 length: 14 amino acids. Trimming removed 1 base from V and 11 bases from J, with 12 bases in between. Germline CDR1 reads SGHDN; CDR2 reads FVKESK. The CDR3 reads CASSQGYGTPPLHF. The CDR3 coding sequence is TGTGCCAGCAGCCAAGGGTATGGGACTCCACCCCTCCACTTT.

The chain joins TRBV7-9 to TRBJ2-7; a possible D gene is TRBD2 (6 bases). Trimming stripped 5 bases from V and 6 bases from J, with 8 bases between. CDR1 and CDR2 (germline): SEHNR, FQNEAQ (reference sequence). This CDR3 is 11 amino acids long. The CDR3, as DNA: TGTGCCAGCAGCCACGGGAGCGAGCAGTACTTC. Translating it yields CASSHGSEQYF.

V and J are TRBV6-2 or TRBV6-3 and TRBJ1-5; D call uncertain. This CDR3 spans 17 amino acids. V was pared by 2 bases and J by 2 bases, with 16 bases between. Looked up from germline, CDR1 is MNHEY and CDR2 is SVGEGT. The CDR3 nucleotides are TGTGCCAGCAGTTACCCCCGGCGGGTTGATGGCAATCAGCCCCAGCATTTT. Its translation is CASSYPRRVDGNQPQHF.

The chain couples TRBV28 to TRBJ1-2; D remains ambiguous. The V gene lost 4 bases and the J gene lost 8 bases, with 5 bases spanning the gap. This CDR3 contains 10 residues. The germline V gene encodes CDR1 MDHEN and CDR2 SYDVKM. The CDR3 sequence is CASSYRGYTF. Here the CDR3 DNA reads TGTGCCAGCAGTTACAGAGGCTACACCTTC.

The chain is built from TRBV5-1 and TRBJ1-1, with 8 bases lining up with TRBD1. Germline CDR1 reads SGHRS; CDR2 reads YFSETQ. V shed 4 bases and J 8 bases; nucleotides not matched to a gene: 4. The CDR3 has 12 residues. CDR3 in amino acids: CASSGGQGEAFF. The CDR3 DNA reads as TGCGCCAGCAGCGGCGGACAGGGAGAAGCTTTCTTT. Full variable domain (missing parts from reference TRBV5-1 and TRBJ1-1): KAGVTQTPRYLIKTRGQQVTLSCSPISGHRSVSWYQQTPGQGLQFLFEYFSETQRNKGNFPGRFSGRQFSNSRSEMNVSTLELGDSALYLCASSGGQGEAFFGQGTRLTVV.

The chain's CDR3 is CAISEYSEAFF. For the CDR3, the DNA is TGTGCCATCAGTGAGTACTCTGAAGCTTTCTTT. The chain combines TRBV10-3 with TRBJ1-1; D is undetermined. Germline CDR1 reads ENHRY; CDR2 reads SYGVKD. The CDR3 contains 11 residues. Trimming left V 1 base short and J 6 bases short, with 3 bases between.

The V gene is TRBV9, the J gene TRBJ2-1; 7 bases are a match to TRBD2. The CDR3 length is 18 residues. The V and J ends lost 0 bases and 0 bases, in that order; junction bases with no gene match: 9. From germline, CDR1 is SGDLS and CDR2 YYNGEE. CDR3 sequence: CASSVVPGGGSSYNEQFF. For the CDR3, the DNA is TGTGCCAGCAGCGTAGTTCCAGGCGGGGGAAGCTCCTACAATGAGCAGTTCTTC.

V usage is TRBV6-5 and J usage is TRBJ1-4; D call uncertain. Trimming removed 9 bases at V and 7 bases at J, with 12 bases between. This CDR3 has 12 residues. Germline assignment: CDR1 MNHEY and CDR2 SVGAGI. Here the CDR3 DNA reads TGTGCCAGTTACGGTGGTTCTGAAAAACTGTTTTTT. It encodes CASYGGSEKLFF.

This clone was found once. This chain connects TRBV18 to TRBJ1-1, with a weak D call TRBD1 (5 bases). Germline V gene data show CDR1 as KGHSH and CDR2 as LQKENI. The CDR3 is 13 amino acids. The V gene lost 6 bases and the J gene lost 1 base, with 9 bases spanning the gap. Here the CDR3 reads CASSAGENTEAFF. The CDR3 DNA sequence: TGTGCCAGCTCGGCGGGGGAGAACACTGAAGCTTTCTTT.

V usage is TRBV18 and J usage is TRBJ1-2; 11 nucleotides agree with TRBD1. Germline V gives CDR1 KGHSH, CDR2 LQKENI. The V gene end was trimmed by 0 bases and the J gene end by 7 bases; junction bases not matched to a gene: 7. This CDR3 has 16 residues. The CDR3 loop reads CASSPPIGQGASGYTF. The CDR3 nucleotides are TGTGCCAGCTCACCACCGATTGGACAGGGGGCGAGTGGCTACACCTTC.

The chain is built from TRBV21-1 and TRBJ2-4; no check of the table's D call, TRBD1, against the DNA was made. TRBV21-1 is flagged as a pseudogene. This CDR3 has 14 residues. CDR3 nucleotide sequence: TGTGCCAGCAGCAAAAGATGGACAGAAAACATTCAGTACTTC. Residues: CASSKRWTENIQYF.

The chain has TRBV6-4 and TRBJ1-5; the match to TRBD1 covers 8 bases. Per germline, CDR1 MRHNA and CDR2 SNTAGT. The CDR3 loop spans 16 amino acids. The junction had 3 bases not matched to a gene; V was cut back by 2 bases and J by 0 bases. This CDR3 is CASSDARGHSNQPQHF. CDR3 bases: TGTGCCAGCAGTGACGCCAGGGGGCATAGCAATCAGCCCCAGCATTTT.

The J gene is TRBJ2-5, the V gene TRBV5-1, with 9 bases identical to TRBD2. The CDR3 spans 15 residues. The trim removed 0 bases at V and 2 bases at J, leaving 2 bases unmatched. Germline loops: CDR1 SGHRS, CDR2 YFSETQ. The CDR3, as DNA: TGCGCCAGCAGCTTGGGACTAGCGGTACAAGAGACCCAGTACTTC. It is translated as CASSLGLAVQETQYF.